These T cell receptor beta chains were read from a single sample in a study of shared clonotypes between healthy human individuals. Sequenced by immunoSEQ multiplex PCR; TCRdb stores in-frame clones only, minus some. The sample has fewer than 600,000 clones; 70% to 80% are singletons. The sequenced sample consisted of PBMCs. The receptors derive from a woman in her 40s in good health. Some clones in this sample may be carry-over from other donors' samples. The CDR3 runs from the conserved cysteine through the conserved F or W. The D gene is left open where the match is weak. A row's size may be missing; if present it is once, few, many or a size class.

clone_size j_call d_call v_call cdr3_nt cdr3_aa
- TRBJ2-2 - TRBV5-1 TGCGCCAGCAGCCTAGGGGGAAACAACGCCGGGGAGCTGTTTTTT CASSLGGNNAGELFF
- TRBJ2-1 TRBD2 TRBV18 TGTGCCAGCTCACTCAGCGGGAGGGATCTCAATGAGCAGTTCTTC CASSLSGRDLNEQFF
once TRBJ2-7 TRBD1 TRBV6-5 TGTGCCAGCAGGCGACAGGGTCGGCGCGAGCAGTACTTC CASRRQGRREQYF
- TRBJ2-7 TRBD2 TRBV7-8 TGTGCCAGCAGGAGAGGTACTAGCGCCTACTACGAGCAGTACTTC CASRRGTSAYYEQYF
- TRBJ1-1 - TRBV7-2 TGTGCCAGCAGCTTAACGGGGGGTCCGGGCACTGAAGCTTTCTTT CASSLTGGPGTEAFF
- TRBJ2-2 - TRBV10-3 TGTGCCTCTAGGACACCTATACCCCTGAACACCGGGGAGCTGTTTTTT CASRTPIPLNTGELFF
- TRBJ2-1 TRBD2 TRBV6-4 TGTGCCAGCAGTGCCTTAGCGGGCGCCGGGTACAATGAGCAGTTCTTC CASSALAGAGYNEQFF
once TRBJ2-3 TRBD2 TRBV5-4 TGTGCCAGCAGCACTGGGACTAGCGGGAGGGCCCTGATTACAGATACGCAGTATTTT CASSTGTSGRALITDTQYF
few TRBJ2-1 - TRBV6-5 TGTGCCAGCAGTTACAATCCTAGCGTTAATGAGCAGTTCTTC CASSYNPSVNEQFF
- TRBJ2-7 - TRBV30 TGTGCCTGGAGCGTATCGAACTACGAGCAGTACTTC CAWSVSNYEQYF
- TRBJ2-1 - TRBV27 TGTGCCACCAGGGACCCTCAGAGCTACAATGAGCAGTTCTTC CATRDPQSYNEQFF
- TRBJ1-2 - TRBV19 TGTGCCAGTAGTATAGTTGACGTGGGCATCTATGGCTACACCTTC CASSIVDVGIYGYTF
- TRBJ2-2 - TRBV6-6 TGTGCCAGCAGTTACGCCGGGACTGGTGGCGGGGAGCTGTTTTTT CASSYAGTGGGELFF
- TRBJ1-2 - TRBV5-4 TGTGCCAGCAGCAGCCAGGCAGGGTCTGGGGGAGGTGGCTACACCTTC CASSSQAGSGGGGYTF
- TRBJ2-2 - TRBV9 TGTGCCAGCAGCGTAGGGGAGAACACCGGGGAGCTGTTTTTT CASSVGENTGELFF
- TRBJ2-1 TRBD2 TRBV18 TGTGCCAGCTCAACCGGGACTACCTACTACAATGAGCAGTTCTTC CASSTGTTYYNEQFF
- TRBJ2-3 TRBD2 TRBV2 TGTGCCAGCAAGACGAGGACTAGCGGCCTCACAGATACGCAGTATTTT CASKTRTSGLTDTQYF
once TRBJ1-5 - TRBV9 TGTGCCAGCAGCGTAGAGGCAGGGAGACAGCCCCAGCATTTT CASSVEAGRQPQHF
once TRBJ2-7 TRBD1 TRBV7-9 TGTGCCAGCACCCGACAGGGTGTCGGCTACGAGCAGTACTTC CASTRQGVGYEQYF
- TRBJ2-1 TRBD2 TRBV4-3 TGCGCCAGCAGCCAAGCTAGCGGGCTCTATTACAATGAGCAGTTCTTC CASSQASGLYYNEQFF
- TRBJ2-5 TRBD2 TRBV19 TGTGCCAGTAGTCGACTAGCGGGACACCAAGAGACCCAGTACTTC CASSRLAGHQETQYF
few TRBJ2-1 - TRBV7-9 TGTGCCAGCAGCACCCTAGCAGACAATGAGCAGTTCTTC CASSTLADNEQFF
- TRBJ2-7 - TRBV6-1 TGTGCCAGCAGTGAAGTCGAGGAAGGGGGGTACGAGCAGTACTTC CASSEVEEGGYEQYF
- TRBJ2-3 TRBD2 TRBV6-5 TGTGCCAGCAGTTACGGACGGGGACTAACCACAGATACGCAGTATTTT CASSYGRGLTTDTQYF
- TRBJ1-2 - TRBV30 TGTGCCTACAACGAACGGAACTATGGCTACACCTTC CAYNERNYGYTF
- TRBJ1-4 - TRBV19 TGTGCCAGTAGTATAGATTCATCAGGGGCCAACGAAAAACTGTTTTTT CASSIDSSGANEKLFF
many TRBJ1-1 TRBD1 TRBV6-5 TGTGCCAGCAGTACAGGGGAGACTGAAGCTTTCTTT CASSTGETEAFF
- TRBJ1-5 - TRBV2 TGTGCCAGCTACCCCGGAGGCAATCAGCCCCAGCATTTT CASYPGGNQPQHF
- TRBJ1-1 - TRBV25-1 TGTGCCAGCAGGGGACTGAACACTGAAGCTTTCTTT CASRGLNTEAFF
- TRBJ2-7 - TRBV7-8 TGTGCCAGCAGCGCATCCTACGAGCAGTACTTC CASSASYEQYF
- TRBJ2-7 - TRBV27 TGTGCCAGCAGTTCCCGGGACCACGGGGGAGAGCAGTACTTC CASSSRDHGGEQYF
- TRBJ2-7 - TRBV28 TGTGCCAGCAGTTCACCGACAGGACCATTGAACGAGCAGTACTTC CASSSPTGPLNEQYF
- TRBJ2-7 TRBD2 TRBV29-1 TGCAGCGCAGGGACTAGCGGATCCTACGAGCAGTACTTC CSAGTSGSYEQYF
- TRBJ1-1 - TRBV30 TGTGCCTGGAGTGGGATGGCGAACACTGAAGCTTTCTTT CAWSGMANTEAFF
- TRBJ1-1 TRBD1 TRBV30 TGTGCCTGGACAACAGGGGCGGACACTGAAGCTTTCTTT CAWTTGADTEAFF
once TRBJ2-1 TRBD2 TRBV7-9 TGTGCCAGCAGCTTGGGACAGGGGGGGACTAGCGGGGACTACAATGAGCAGTTCTTC CASSLGQGGTSGDYNEQFF
- TRBJ2-7 TRBD1 TRBV19 TGTGCCAGCTCACAGGGGGCCGCCCCCTACGAGCAGTACTTC CASSQGAAPYEQYF
- TRBJ1-1 - TRBV27 TGTGCCAGCAGCCCACAGCTGAACACTGAAGCTTTCTTT CASSPQLNTEAFF
- TRBJ1-5 - TRBV28 TGTGCCAGCAGCGACCCGGGACAACAGCCCCAGCATTTT CASSDPGQQPQHF
- TRBJ2-2 TRBD2 TRBV7-9 TGTGCCAGCAGCTTAGGACTAGCGGGGACCACCGGGGAGCTGTTTTTT CASSLGLAGTTGELFF
- TRBJ2-7 - TRBV5-1 TGCGCCAGCAGGGGAGAGCGGCCTGGGGGCGAGCAGTACTTC CASRGERPGGEQYF
- TRBJ2-7 TRBD1 TRBV29-1 TGCAGCGTTGATGGGACAGGATCTTACGAGCAGTACTTC CSVDGTGSYEQYF
few TRBJ1-2 TRBD1 TRBV10-3 TGTGCCATCGGGGCAGGGGGGAATGGCTACACCTTC CAIGAGGNGYTF
- TRBJ1-4 - TRBV5-6 TGTGCCAGCAGCCGCGACAGGAATGAAAAACTGTTTTTT CASSRDRNEKLFF
once TRBJ2-6 - TRBV2 TGTGCCAGTCGGGTGGAGAGCTCTGGGGCCAACGTCCTGACTTTC CASRVESSGANVLTF
- TRBJ2-1 TRBD1 TRBV7-9 TGTGCCAGCAGCGACTGGACAGGGCTTCACAATGAGCAGTTCTTC CASSDWTGLHNEQFF
- TRBJ2-7 TRBD2 TRBV29-1 TGCAGCGCTATAACTAGCGGGAACTACGAGCAGTACTTC CSAITSGNYEQYF
- TRBJ1-4 TRBD1 TRBV28 TGTGCCAGCAGAACACAGGGGACGGGAGAAAAACTGTTTTTT CASRTQGTGEKLFF
- TRBJ1-1 - TRBV28 TGTGCCAGCAGTTTGGGACCCTATTTGGGAGCCGATGAAGCTTTCTTT CASSLGPYLGADEAFF
- TRBJ2-2 TRBD2 TRBV7-8 TGTGCCAGCAGCTTAGGTCTAGCGGGGAACTCCTACACCGGGGAGCTGTTTTTT CASSLGLAGNSYTGELFF
- TRBJ1-6 - TRBV5-6 TGTGCCAGCAGCTTGAGGGGCTTATCAATTTCACCCCTCCACTTT CASSLRGLSISPLHF
- TRBJ2-7 TRBD2 TRBV10-1 TGCGCCAGCAGTGCCCAGACTAGCGGGAGGGCCGTCTCAGCCTACGAGCAGTACTTC CASSAQTSGRAVSAYEQYF
- TRBJ2-5 - TRBV6-1 TGTGCCAGCAGTGAAAACTACCAAGAGACCCAGTACTTC CASSENYQETQYF
- TRBJ2-2 TRBD2 TRBV28 TGTGCCAGCGGACTAGTCGGGGAGCTGTTTTTT CASGLVGELFF
- TRBJ2-7 - TRBV5-4 TGTGCCAGCAGCTCGGGTTACGAGCAGTACTTC CASSSGYEQYF